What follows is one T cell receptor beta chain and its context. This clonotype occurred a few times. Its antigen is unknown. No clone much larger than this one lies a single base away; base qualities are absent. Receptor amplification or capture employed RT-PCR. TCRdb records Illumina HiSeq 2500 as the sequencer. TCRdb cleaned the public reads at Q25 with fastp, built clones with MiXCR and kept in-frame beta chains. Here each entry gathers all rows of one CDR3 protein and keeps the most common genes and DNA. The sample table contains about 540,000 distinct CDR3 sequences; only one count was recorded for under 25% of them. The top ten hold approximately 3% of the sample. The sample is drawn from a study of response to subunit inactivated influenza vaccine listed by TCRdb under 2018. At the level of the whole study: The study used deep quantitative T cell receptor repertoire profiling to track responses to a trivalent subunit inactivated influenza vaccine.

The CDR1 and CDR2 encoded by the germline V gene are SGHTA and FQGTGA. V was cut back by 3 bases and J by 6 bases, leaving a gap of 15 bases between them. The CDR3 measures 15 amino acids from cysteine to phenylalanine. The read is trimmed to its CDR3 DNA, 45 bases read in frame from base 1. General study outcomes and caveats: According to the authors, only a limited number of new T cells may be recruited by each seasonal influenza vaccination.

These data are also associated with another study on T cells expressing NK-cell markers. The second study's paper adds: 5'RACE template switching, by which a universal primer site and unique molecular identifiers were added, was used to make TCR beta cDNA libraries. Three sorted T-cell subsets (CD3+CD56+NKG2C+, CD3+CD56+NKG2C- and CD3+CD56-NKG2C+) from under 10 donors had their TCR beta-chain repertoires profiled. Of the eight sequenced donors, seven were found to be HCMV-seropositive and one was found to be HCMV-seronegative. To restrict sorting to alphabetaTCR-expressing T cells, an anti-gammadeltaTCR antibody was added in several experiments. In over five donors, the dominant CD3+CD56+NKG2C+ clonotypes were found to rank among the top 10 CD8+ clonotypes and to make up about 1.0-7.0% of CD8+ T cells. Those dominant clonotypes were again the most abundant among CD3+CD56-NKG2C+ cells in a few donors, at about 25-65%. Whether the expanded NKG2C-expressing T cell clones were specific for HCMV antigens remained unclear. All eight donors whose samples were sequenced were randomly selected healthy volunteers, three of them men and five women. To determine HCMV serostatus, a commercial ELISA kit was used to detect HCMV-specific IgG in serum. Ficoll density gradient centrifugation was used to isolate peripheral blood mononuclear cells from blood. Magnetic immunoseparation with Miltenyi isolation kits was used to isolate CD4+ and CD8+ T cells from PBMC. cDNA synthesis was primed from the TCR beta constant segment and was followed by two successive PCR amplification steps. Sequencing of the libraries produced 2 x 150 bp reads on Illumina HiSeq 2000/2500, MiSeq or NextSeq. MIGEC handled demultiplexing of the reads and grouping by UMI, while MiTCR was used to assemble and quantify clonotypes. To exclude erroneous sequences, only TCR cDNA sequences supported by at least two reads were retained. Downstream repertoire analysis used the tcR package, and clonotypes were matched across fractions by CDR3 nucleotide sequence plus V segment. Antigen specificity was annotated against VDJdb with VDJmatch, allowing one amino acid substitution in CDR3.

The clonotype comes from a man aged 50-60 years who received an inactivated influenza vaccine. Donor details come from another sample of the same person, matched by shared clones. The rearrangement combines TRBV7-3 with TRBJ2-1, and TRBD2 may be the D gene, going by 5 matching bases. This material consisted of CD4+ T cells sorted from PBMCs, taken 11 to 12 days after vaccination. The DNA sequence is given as TGTGCCAGCAGCTTTGGTAGCGATAGGAGCAATGAGCAGTTCTTC. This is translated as CASSFGSDRSNEQFF. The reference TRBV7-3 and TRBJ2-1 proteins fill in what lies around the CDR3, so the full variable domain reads GAGVSQTPSNKVTEKGKYVELRCDPISGHTALYWYRQSLGQGPEFLIYFQGTGAADDSGLPNDRFFAVRPEGSVSTLKIQRTERGDSAVYLCASSFGSDRSNEQFFGPGTRLTVL.